Presented here are 6 T cell receptor beta chains from one specimen sequenced in a study of control samples from healthy donors and cancer patients. Measured with immunoSEQ multiplex PCR; TCRdb has only the in-frame clones, and not every one. The sample lists 170,000 or so clones, roughly 92% occurring once. The sequencing input was blood. The receptor source for this set is a woman between 18 and 30 years old in good health.

The chain carries TRBV2 and TRBJ1-5; TRBD1 is a possible D gene (6 bases). The CDR3 runs to 15 residues. Germline assignment: CDR1 SNHLY and CDR2 FYNNEI. Trimming took off 7 bases at V and 1 base at J, with 14 bases between the two ends. The CDR3, as DNA: TGTGCCAGCACCGAGGAAGGGGGGAGCAATCAGCCCCAGCATTTT. As protein: CASTEEGGSNQPQHF.

The chain couples TRBV6-2 or TRBV6-3 to TRBJ2-7; 9 bases are a match to TRBD1. V was pared by 2 bases and J by 4 bases, with 12 bases of the junction left unmatched. The germline V gene has CDR1 MNHEY and CDR2 SVGEGT. The CDR3 runs 17 residues. CDR3 bases: TGTGCCAGCAGTTACAGTCCCCCGGGACAGGGTCTTTACGAGCAGTACTTC. Residues: CASSYSPPGQGLYEQYF.

The V and J genes are TRBV30 and TRBJ1-5; unclear D gene. Trimming stripped 0 bases from V and 4 bases from J, with 10 bases between. CDR3 length equals 14 residues. Germline V CDR1 and CDR2: GTSNPN, SVGIG (reference sequence). The CDR3 DNA sequence: TGTGCCTGGAGTGTACCCAGAGCTAATCAGCCCCAGCATTTT. This gives the protein CAWSVPRANQPQHF.

V is TRBV20-1 and J is TRBJ2-3; D gene ambiguous. This CDR3 region has 10 residues. Germline-derived CDR1 and CDR2 are DFQATT and SNEGSKA (reference sequence). The V end lost 4 bases, the J end lost 6 bases, and 5 bases lay between the germline ends. For the CDR3, the DNA is TGCAGTGCTAAAATCGATACGCAGTATTTT. Residues: CSAKIDTQYF.

The rearrangement joins TRBV5-1 to TRBJ2-1, with 7 nucleotides matching TRBD1. The V segment lost 2 bases and the J segment 1 base; nucleotides outside the gene matches: 3. Germline CDR1 is SGHRS and CDR2 is YFSETQ. This CDR3 has 15 amino acids. The CDR3 loop is CASSLPGQSYNEQFF. In DNA, the CDR3 is TGCGCCAGCAGCTTACCGGGACAGTCCTACAATGAGCAGTTCTTC.

V and J are TRBV7-2 and TRBJ2-7; the match to TRBD2 covers 7 bases. CDR1 and CDR2 (germline): SGHTA, FQGNSA. The CDR3 runs 16 residues. J gave up 3 bases and V 4 bases, and 12 bases lay outside the gene matches. As DNA, the CDR3 is TGTGCCAGCAGCTCCCCAAGCGGGGTCCGCTACTACGAGCAGTACTTC. Translating it yields CASSSPSGVRYYEQYF. The complete variable domain, with remaining parts taken from reference TRBV7-2 and TRBJ2-7, reads GAGVSQSPSNKVTEKGKDVELRCDPISGHTALYWYRQSLGQGLEFLIYFQGNSAPDKSGLPSDRFSAERTGGSVSTLTIQRTQQEDSAVYLCASSSPSGVRYYEQYFGPGTRLTVT.